This is a list of T cell receptor beta chains from one sample in a study of blood T cell repertoires in COVID-19. The protocol was immunoSEQ multiplex PCR, while the TCRdb copy is restricted to in-frame clones and leaves out a portion. The sample lists 150,000 to 200,000 clones, more than 75% occurring once. What was sequenced was peripheral blood. The source is a human donor in a cohort sampled during active COVID-19. Each CDR3 is given without its conserved first and last residue.

v_call,j_call,cdr3_aa
TRBV9,TRBJ2-1,ASSSREGGPHNEQF
TRBV2,TRBJ1-6,ASSQGGDNSPLH
TRBV18,TRBJ1-6,ASSPGTGPPNSPLH
TRBV7-9,TRBJ2-7,ASSLEQGDEQY
TRBV6-5,TRBJ1-2,ASSWKTPNHYYGYT
TRBV6-5,TRBJ2-7,ASSVGRGSEQY
TRBV19,TRBJ1-5,ASSRTGGKNQPQH
TRBV18,TRBJ1-2,ASSPSGTGYGYT
TRBV2,TRBJ1-2,ASSTRQGGLNYGYT
TRBV5-1,TRBJ2-1,ATKSGAESYNEQF
TRBV15,TRBJ1-2,ATSRWDRGYGYT
TRBV5-4,TRBJ2-7,ASTLAGASREQY
TRBV27,TRBJ2-2,ASGIQGSTGELF
TRBV11-2,TRBJ2-7,ASSFQRTSGRAYGNEQY
TRBV5-1,TRBJ2-1,ASSLALSGGAPNEQF
TRBV2,TRBJ2-2,ASVASGRVGTGELF
TRBV12-2,TRBJ2-1,ASRLRGSVTSGVFEQF
TRBV7-9,TRBJ1-3,AGAYGFSSGNTIY
TRBV7-2,TRBJ1-1,ASRGAANTEAF
TRBV24-1,TRBJ2-5,ATSDWEWGGETQY
TRBV7-2,TRBJ2-4,ASSPPVSGVGAKNIQY
TRBV28,TRBJ2-7,ASSFLLEHRVTYEQY
TRBV6-6,TRBJ1-4,ASSYSSGENEKLF
TRBV7-2,TRBJ2-5,ASSSGGRETQY
TRBV28,TRBJ2-1,ASSSTGGSYNEQF
TRBV9,TRBJ1-5,ASSLEGLTNQPQH
TRBV5-5,TRBJ1-2,ASSLFTGDYGYT
TRBV2,TRBJ1-2,ASLDSGHYGYT
TRBV6-2/TRBV6-3,TRBJ2-7,ASSYDSYYEQY
TRBV6-2/TRBV6-3,TRBJ1-1,ASSSGTARPAF
TRBV19,TRBJ1-2,ASSIDHSADGYT
TRBV6-2/TRBV6-3,TRBJ2-7,ASSTEGPDYEQY